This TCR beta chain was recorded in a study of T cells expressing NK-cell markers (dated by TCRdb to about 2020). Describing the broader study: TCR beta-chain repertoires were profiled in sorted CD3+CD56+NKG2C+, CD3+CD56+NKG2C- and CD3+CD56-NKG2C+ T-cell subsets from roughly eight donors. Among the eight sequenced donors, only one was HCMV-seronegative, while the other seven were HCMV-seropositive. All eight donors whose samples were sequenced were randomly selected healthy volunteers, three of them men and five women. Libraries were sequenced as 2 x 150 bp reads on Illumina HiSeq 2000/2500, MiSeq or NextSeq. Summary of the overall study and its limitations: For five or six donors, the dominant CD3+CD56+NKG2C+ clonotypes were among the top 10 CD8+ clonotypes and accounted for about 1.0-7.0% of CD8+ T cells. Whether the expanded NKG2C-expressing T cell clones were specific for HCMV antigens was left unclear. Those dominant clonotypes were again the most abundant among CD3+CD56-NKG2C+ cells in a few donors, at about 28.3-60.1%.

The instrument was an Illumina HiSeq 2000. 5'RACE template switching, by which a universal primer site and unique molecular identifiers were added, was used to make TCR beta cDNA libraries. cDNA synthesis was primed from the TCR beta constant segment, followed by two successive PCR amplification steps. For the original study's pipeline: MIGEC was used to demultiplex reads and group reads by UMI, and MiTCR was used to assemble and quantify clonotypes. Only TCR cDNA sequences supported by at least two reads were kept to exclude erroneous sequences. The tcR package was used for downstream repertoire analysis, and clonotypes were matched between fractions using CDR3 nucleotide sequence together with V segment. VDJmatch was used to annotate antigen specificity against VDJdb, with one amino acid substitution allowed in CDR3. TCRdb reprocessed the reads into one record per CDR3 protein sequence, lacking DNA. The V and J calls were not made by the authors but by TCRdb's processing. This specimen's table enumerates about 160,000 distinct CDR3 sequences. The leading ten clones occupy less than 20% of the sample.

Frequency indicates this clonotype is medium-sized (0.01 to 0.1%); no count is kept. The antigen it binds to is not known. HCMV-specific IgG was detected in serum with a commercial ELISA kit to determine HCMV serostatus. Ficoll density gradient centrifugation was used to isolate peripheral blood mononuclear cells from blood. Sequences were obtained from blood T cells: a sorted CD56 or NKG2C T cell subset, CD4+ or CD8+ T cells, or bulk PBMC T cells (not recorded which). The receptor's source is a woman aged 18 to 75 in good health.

CDR3 loop: CASSLGKNTEAFF. The chain links TRBV12-3 or TRBV12-4 with TRBJ1-1. The CDR3 covers 13 residues, taking in both the cysteine and the phenylalanine. DNA is not recorded here.